The rows below give T cell receptor beta chains drawn from one sample of a study of patients and donors after allogeneic stem cell transplantation. Each CDR3 protein gets one entry after TCRdb re-called the RT-PCR reads with MiXCR. The sample shows some 880,000 distinct CDR3 sequences, more than 15% of them seen only once. The specimen sequenced was blood, either unsorted or a sorted T cell fraction (not recorded which). All receptors derive from a human donor who was either an allogeneic HSCT recipient or a stem cell or donor lymphocyte infusion donor (not recorded which). It is not recorded whose cells these are; they may come from a transplant donor. The CDR3 runs from the conserved cysteine through the conserved F or W. The D gene is left open where the match is weak. Clone size is not always given. Where it is, it says once, few, many or a class for expanded clones.

D	V	J	length	size	DNA	CDR3
NA	TRBV5-1	TRBJ2-3	16	few	TGCGCCAGCAGCTTGGGAGTTAGCGCGAGCACAGATACGCAGTATTTT	CASSLGVSASTDTQYF
TRBD1	TRBV12-3/TRBV12-4	TRBJ2-7	15	NA	TGTGCCAGCAGTTCCCCGGGACAGGGTATCCACGAGCAGTACTTC	CASSSPGQGIHEQYF
NA	TRBV6-2/TRBV6-3	TRBJ2-7	16	NA	TGTGCCAGCAGCCGAGGCAGGGGGCTAGCGGTATACGAGCAGTACTTC	CASSRGRGLAVYEQYF
TRBD2	TRBV5-6	TRBJ2-3	16	few	TGTGCCAGCAGCCCGACGGGGGGGAGGGCCGACGATACGCAGTATTTT	CASSPTGGRADDTQYF
NA	TRBV21-1	TRBJ2-5	16	NA	TGTGCCAGCAGCACTACCAGGAGGACGGAGTGGGAGACCCAGTACTTC	CASSTTRRTEWETQYF
TRBD2	TRBV10-3	TRBJ2-4	16	many	TGTGCCATCAGTGACCCGGGACTAGCGGGAGCGAACATTCAGTACTTC	CAISDPGLAGANIQYF
NA	TRBV27	TRBJ2-5	13	many	TGTGCCAGCGCCCTATTGGGAGTAGAGACCCAGTACTTC	CASALLGVETQYF
NA	TRBV7-6	TRBJ2-7	12	NA	TGTGCCAGCAGCTTAGAGAGGGTCGAGCAGTACTTC	CASSLERVEQYF
NA	TRBV6-2/TRBV6-3	TRBJ2-1	15	NA	TGTGCCAGCAGTTACTCGGGACGAAACGAGAATGAGCAGTTCTTC	CASSYSGRNENEQFF
TRBD1	TRBV4-2	TRBJ1-5	15	NA	TGTGCCAGCAGCCCCCAGGACAGGAGCAATCAGCCCCAGCATTTT	CASSPQDRSNQPQHF
NA	TRBV20-1	TRBJ2-3	16	NA	TGCAGTGCTAGAGGCTCGCTGGGAGGTTGGGCGGATACGCAGTATTTT	CSARGSLGGWADTQYF
TRBD1	TRBV20-1	TRBJ2-7	18	NA	TGCAGTGCTAGTGCGGGGACAGGGGTCTCCTCTTACTCCTACGAGCAGTACTTC	CSASAGTGVSSYSYEQYF
NA	TRBV7-9	TRBJ1-5	14	few	TGTGCCAGCAGCCCGGGGACTCGCAATCAGCCCCAGCATTTT	CASSPGTRNQPQHF
NA	TRBV20-1	TRBJ2-2	13	many	TGCAGTGCTACCGACCCTAACACCGGGGAGCTGTTTTTT	CSATDPNTGELFF
NA	TRBV5-1	TRBJ1-1	12	NA	TGCGCCAGCAGCTTGGACACAGATAAAGCTTTCTTT	CASSLDTDKAFF
NA	TRBV14	TRBJ1-2	16	NA	TGTGCCAGCAGCCAAGTCGGCGGGGCCCATGTCTATGGCTACACCTTC	CASSQVGGAHVYGYTF
TRBD1	TRBV5-6	TRBJ1-2	17	few	TGTGCCAGCAGCCTTTTTAGGATGGTCAGGGGGCTGGATGGCTACACCTTC	CASSLFRMVRGLDGYTF
NA	TRBV2	TRBJ1-1	13	few	TGTGCCAGCAGTGGACCCAGGGAAACTGAAGCTTTCTTT	CASSGPRETEAFF
TRBD1	TRBV7-8	TRBJ2-1	16	few	TGTGCCAGCAGGTCTCCGGGACAGAAGGCCTACAATGAGCAGTTCTTC	CASRSPGQKAYNEQFF
NA	TRBV7-9	TRBJ1-6	16	NA	TGTGCCAGCAGCTTAGTGGGCAGATCCTATAATTCACCCCTCCACTTT	CASSLVGRSYNSPLHF
NA	TRBV4-3	TRBJ1-1	15	few	TGCGCCAGCAGCAAAGGCGCATTTTTGGACACTGAAGCTTTCTTT	CASSKGAFLDTEAFF
NA	TRBV12-3/TRBV12-4	TRBJ2-7	13	few	TGTGCCAGCAGGTACAGGGTTTTCGACGAGCAGTACTTC	CASRYRVFDEQYF
NA	TRBV5-6	TRBJ2-7	11	few	TGTGCCAGCAGCGCCTGGAACGAGCAGTACTTC	CASSAWNEQYF
NA	TRBV15	TRBJ2-7	17	NA	TGTGCCACCAGCAGAGGAGGTTGGAGGGACAACACCTACGAGCAGTACTTC	CATSRGGWRDNTYEQYF
TRBD1	TRBV5-6	TRBJ2-3	16	few	TGTGCCAGCAGCGCAACGGGACAGGGGGCAACAGATACGCAGTATTTT	CASSATGQGATDTQYF
TRBD1	TRBV9	TRBJ2-7	12	few	TGTGCCAGCAGCAACGACAGGGCCGAGCAGTACTTC	CASSNDRAEQYF
NA	TRBV7-6	TRBJ2-1	15	many	TGTGCCAGCAGCTTAGCCCGTGCGGGGTACAATGAGCAGTTCTTC	CASSLARAGYNEQFF
TRBD2	TRBV10-3	TRBJ2-1	13	NA	TGTGCCATAGATAGCGGGAGAAACAATGAGCAGTTCTTC	CAIDSGRNNEQFF
NA	TRBV5-1	TRBJ1-1	17	NA	TGCGCCAGCAGCTTGGCCTCTCGGACCTCCAGGGCTACTGAAGCTTTCTTT	CASSLASRTSRATEAFF
TRBD1	TRBV5-6	TRBJ2-3	16	NA	TGTGCCAGCAGCCTAAAGGGGGCCGGTATCACAGATACGCAGTATTTT	CASSLKGAGITDTQYF
NA	TRBV2	TRBJ2-3	17	few	TGTGCCAGCAGTGAACGGGGTGTTGGGACTCCTCCAGATACGCAGTATTTT	CASSERGVGTPPDTQYF
NA	TRBV5-1	TRBJ2-4	19	few	TGCGCCAGCAGCTTGGAATCGAGTGGGCCAGTCCTAGCCAAAAACATTCAGTACTTC	CASSLESSGPVLAKNIQYF
TRBD2	TRBV6-1	TRBJ2-1	15	few	TGTGCCAGCAGTCCCGCTAGCGGGAGTATGTTTGAGCAGTTCTTC	CASSPASGSMFEQFF
NA	TRBV12-3/TRBV12-4	TRBJ2-5	15	NA	TGTGCCAGCAGTTTTAGTGGGAACCACCAAGAGACCCAGTACTTC	CASSFSGNHQETQYF
NA	TRBV5-1	TRBJ1-3	16	few	TGCGCCAGCAGCTTGGCAGTTGGCGGGGCTGGAAACACCATATATTTT	CASSLAVGGAGNTIYF
NA	TRBV6-1	TRBJ1-1	15	NA	TGTGCCAGCCGCGGACAGCCTAATTCGAACACTGAAGCTTTCTTT	CASRGQPNSNTEAFF
TRBD2	TRBV4-1	TRBJ2-7	17	few	TGCGCCAGCAGCCAAGCGGGACTAGCTATGAGCTCCTACGAGCAGTACTTC	CASSQAGLAMSSYEQYF
TRBD1	TRBV18	TRBJ1-1	17	NA	TGTGCCAGCTCACTTACGGGACAGGGTTCGGGAGGCACTGAAGCTTTCTTT	CASSLTGQGSGGTEAFF
NA	TRBV6-1	TRBJ2-7	16	NA	TGTGCCAGCAGCCCACCACAGGGTTTCGTCCCCTACGAGCAGTACTTC	CASSPPQGFVPYEQYF
NA	TRBV30	TRBJ1-6	13	NA	TGTGCCTGGAGTCCCACGGGGAATTCACCCCTCCACTTT	CAWSPTGNSPLHF
NA	TRBV5-1	TRBJ2-7	12	few	TGCGCCAGCAGGGGCACAGGGACCGAGCAGTACTTC	CASRGTGTEQYF
NA	TRBV12-3/TRBV12-4	TRBJ2-2	14	few	TGTGCCAGCAGTTTAGAAGTAGGCACCGGGGAGCTGTTTTTT	CASSLEVGTGELFF
TRBD2	TRBV15	TRBJ2-3	17	NA	TGTGCCACCAGCAGAGTCCCACTAGCGGGATTGGCAGATACGCAGTATTTT	CATSRVPLAGLADTQYF
NA	TRBV29-1	TRBJ2-1	13	many	TGCAGCGTTGACCAGGGAGTCTACAATGAGCAGTTCTTC	CSVDQGVYNEQFF
TRBD2	TRBV29-1	TRBJ2-1	16	few	TGCAGCGTTGAACTAGCGGAGGTTCATCTATACAATGAGCAGTTCTTC	CSVELAEVHLYNEQFF
NA	TRBV29-1	TRBJ1-1	13	many	TGCAGCGTTGCGGTCAGCAAGAACACTGAAGCTTTCTTT	CSVAVSKNTEAFF
NA	TRBV5-5	TRBJ1-1	13	NA	TGTGCCAGCAGCTTCTGGAGAAACACTGAAGCTTTCTTT	CASSFWRNTEAFF
NA	TRBV11-2	TRBJ2-1	16	NA	TGTGCCAGCAGCGTCTCTACAGGGAGCTCCTACAATGAGCAGTTCTTC	CASSVSTGSSYNEQFF
NA	TRBV6-1	TRBJ1-2	13	few	TGTGCCAGCAGAACCTGGGGTATCTATGGCTACACCTTC	CASRTWGIYGYTF
TRBD1	TRBV20-1	TRBJ1-3	15	NA	TGCAGTGCTAGATACACAGGGGGCTCTGGAAACACCATATATTTT	CSARYTGGSGNTIYF
TRBD2	TRBV20-1	TRBJ2-1	18	NA	TGCAGTGCTAGAGTACTAGCGGGAGGGCCCGCCTCCTACAATGAGCAGTTCTTC	CSARVLAGGPASYNEQFF